Each of the 5 T cell receptor beta chains below was sequenced from the same sample in a study of response to subunit inactivated influenza vaccine. TCRdb re-derived calls from the RT-PCR reads in MiXCR, one entry per CDR3 protein. The table includes around 710,000 distinct CDR3 sequences, 11% to 15% detected once. Sample: PBMCs from blood, taken approximately 15 days before vaccination. These receptors originate from a man in his forties or fifties who received an inactivated influenza vaccine.

The rearrangement links TRBV20-1 to TRBJ2-2, with D possibly being TRBD2 (6 bases). The CDR3 consists of 15 residues. Trimming removed 3 bases from V and 2 bases from J, with 13 bases in between. Germline lookup yields CDR1 DFQATT and CDR2 SNEGSKA (reference sequence). The CDR3 region has the DNA TGCAGTGCTAGCCCTTTGGGGGGAAACACCGGGGAGCTGTTTTTT. It yields the protein CSASPLGGNTGELFF.

The chain carries TRBV12-3 or TRBV12-4 and TRBJ2-3; 8 positions match TRBD2. This CDR3 spans 16 amino acids. V dropped 5 bases and J dropped 2; count of bases not matched to a gene: 9. The CDR3 region is CASSPRRGVYTDTQYF. The CDR3 nucleotides read TGTGCCAGCAGTCCAAGGCGGGGGGTCTACACAGATACGCAGTATTTT.

The CDR3 here is CASSPNGENGYTF. DNA of the CDR3: TGTGCCAGCAGTCCGAACGGGGAAAATGGCTACACCTTC. This rearrangement joins TRBV5-5 to TRBJ1-2; unclear D gene. Germline CDR1 and CDR2: SGHKS and YYEKEE (reference sequence). The CDR3 spans 13 residues. V shed 5 bases and J shed 6 bases, with 14 bases lying between them.

The chain combines TRBV7-2 with TRBJ1-1, with 10 bases identical to TRBD1. The V and J ends lost 7 bases and 5 bases, in that order; junction bases with no gene match: 10. The CDR3 is made up of 15 amino acids. The germline V gene has CDR1 SGHTA and CDR2 FQGNSA. CDR3 residues: CASNPTGGVGTEAFF. As DNA, the CDR3 is TGTGCCAGCAACCCGACAGGGGGCGTAGGAACTGAAGCTTTCTTT. Full variable domain (outside the CDR3, taken from reference TRBV7-2 and TRBJ1-1): GAGVSQSPSNKVTEKGKDVELRCDPISGHTALYWYRQSLGQGLEFLIYFQGNSAPDKSGLPSDRFSAERTGGSVSTLTIQRTQQEDSAVYLCASNPTGGVGTEAFFGQGTRLTVV.

The gene calls are TRBV6-1 and TRBJ1-1; a possible D gene is TRBD1 (5 bases). CDR1 and CDR2 from the germline V gene are MNHNS and SASEGT. V was pared by 6 bases and J by 0 bases, with 14 bases between. The CDR3 loop spans 15 amino acids. This CDR3 is CASSLDTPLNTEAFF. CDR3 DNA sequence: TGTGCCAGCAGCCTGGACACTCCTCTGAACACTGAAGCTTTCTTT.